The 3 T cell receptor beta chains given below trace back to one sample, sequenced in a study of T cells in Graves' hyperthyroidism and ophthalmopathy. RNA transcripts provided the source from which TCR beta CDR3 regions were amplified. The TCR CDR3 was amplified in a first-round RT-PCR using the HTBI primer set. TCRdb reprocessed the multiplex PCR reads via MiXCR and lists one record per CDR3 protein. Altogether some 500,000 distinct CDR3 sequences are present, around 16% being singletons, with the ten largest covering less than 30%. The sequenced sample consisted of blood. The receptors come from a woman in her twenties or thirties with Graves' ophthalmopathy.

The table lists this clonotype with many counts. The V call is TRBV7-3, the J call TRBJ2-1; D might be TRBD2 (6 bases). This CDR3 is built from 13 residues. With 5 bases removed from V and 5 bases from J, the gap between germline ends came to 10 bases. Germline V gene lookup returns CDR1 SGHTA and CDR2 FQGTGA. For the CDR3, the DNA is TGTGCCAGCAGCCCTACTAGCAACAATGAGCAGTTCTTC. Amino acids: CASSPTSNNEQFF. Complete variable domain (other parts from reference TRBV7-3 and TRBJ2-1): GAGVSQTPSNKVTEKGKYVELRCDPISGHTALYWYRQSLGQGPEFLIYFQGTGAADDSGLPNDRFFAVRPEGSVSTLKIQRTERGDSAVYLCASSPTSNNEQFFGPGTRLTVL.

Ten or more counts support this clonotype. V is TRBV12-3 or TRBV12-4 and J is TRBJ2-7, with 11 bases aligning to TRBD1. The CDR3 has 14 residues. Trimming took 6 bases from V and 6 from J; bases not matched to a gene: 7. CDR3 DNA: TGTGCCAGCAGAAACGGACAGGGGGCGAGCGAGCAGTACTTC. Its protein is CASRNGQGASEQYF.

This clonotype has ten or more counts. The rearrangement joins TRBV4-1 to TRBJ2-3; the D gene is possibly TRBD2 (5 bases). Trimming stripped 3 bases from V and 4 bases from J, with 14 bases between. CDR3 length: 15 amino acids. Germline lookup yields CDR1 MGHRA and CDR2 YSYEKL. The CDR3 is CASSHGVGGADTQYF. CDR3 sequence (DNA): TGCGCCAGCAGCCACGGGGTGGGTGGTGCAGATACGCAGTATTTT.